This entry lists 2 T cell receptor beta chains sequenced from one sample in a study of Ad26.COV2.S vaccination and SARS-CoV-2 variants. The assay was immunoSEQ multiplex PCR, and TCRdb's table has in-frame clones only and misses some. The sample gives almost 400,000 clones, 89% of which show up once; under 2% is in the top ten. Treatment meaning: roughly 18 received Ad26.COV2.S at low or high dose, single or two shots; about 5 received placebo; per-sample allocation not given. Samples were taken on day 63 after the first vaccine or placebo injection. The sample here was peripheral blood, taken in a trial of Ad26.COV2.S vaccine versus placebo. These receptors were taken from a person between 18 and 60 years old who received the Ad26.COV2.S COVID-19 vaccine or a placebo.

The rearrangement links TRBV14 to TRBJ2-1; 7 positions match TRBD1. Germline assignment: CDR1 SGHDN and CDR2 FVKESK. Trimming removed 3 bases from V and 4 bases from J; junction bases left unmatched: 12. This CDR3 region has 17 residues. This chain's CDR3 is CASSHASGTDIYNEQFF. In nucleotides, the CDR3 is TGTGCCAGCAGCCACGCCTCCGGGACAGATATTTACAATGAGCAGTTCTTC.

In nucleotides, the CDR3 is TGCGCCAGCAGTGCCGGGACTAGCGAAAATACGCAGTATTTT. It yields the protein CASSAGTSENTQYF. This sequence joins TRBV10-1 and TRBJ2-3; 10 bases line up with TRBD2. V shed 4 bases, J shed 7 bases, and the junction held 5 bases outside the gene matches. From germline, CDR1 is WNHNN and CDR2 SYGVQD (reference sequence). The CDR3 has 14 residues.